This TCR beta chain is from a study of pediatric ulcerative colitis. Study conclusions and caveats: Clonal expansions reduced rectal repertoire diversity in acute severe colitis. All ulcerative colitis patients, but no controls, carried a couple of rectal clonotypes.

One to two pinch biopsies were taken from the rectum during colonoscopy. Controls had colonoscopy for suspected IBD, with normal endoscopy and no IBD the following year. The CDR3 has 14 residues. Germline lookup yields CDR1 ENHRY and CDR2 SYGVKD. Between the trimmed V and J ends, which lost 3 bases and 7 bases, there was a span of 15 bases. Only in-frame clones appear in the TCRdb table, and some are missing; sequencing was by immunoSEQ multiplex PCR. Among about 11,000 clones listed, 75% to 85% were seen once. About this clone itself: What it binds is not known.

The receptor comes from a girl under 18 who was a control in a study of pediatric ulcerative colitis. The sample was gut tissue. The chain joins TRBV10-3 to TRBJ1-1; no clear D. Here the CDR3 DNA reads TGTGCCATCAGTGACAACTCCCCCAGTATTGAAGCTTTCTTT. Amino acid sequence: CAISDNSPSIEAFF.